A single sample gave rise to the 30 T cell receptor beta chains below, sequenced in a study of cytomegalovirus exposure and HLA in healthy donors. The PCR made use of 60 Vbeta and 13 Jbeta primers. The protocol was immunoSEQ multiplex PCR, while the TCRdb copy is restricted to in-frame clones and leaves out a portion. The top ten hold around 3.6% of the sample, which has 95,000 to 150,000 clones, around 82% seen once. Sequenced: PBMCs. The source is a man aged 35-49 years in good health and CMV-seronegative.

The CDR3 loop reads CASSSPPQNVFF. The CDR3 nucleotides are TGTGCCAGCAGTTCCCCGCCGCAGAACGTTTTCTTT. The chain combines TRBV28 with TRBJ1-1; D remains ambiguous. CDR3 length: 12 amino acids. V lost 4 bases to trimming and J lost 13 bases, with 16 bases between them. The germline gives CDR1 MDHEN, CDR2 SYDVKM.

The chain has TRBV4-2 and TRBJ1-5; unclear D gene. Germline V gives CDR1 LGHNA, CDR2 YNFKEQ. V was pared by 1 base and J by 0 bases, with 10 bases between. This CDR3 is built from 16 residues. CDR3 nucleotides: TGTGCCAGCAGCCAAGGAGACCAGGATAGCAATCAGCCCCAGCATTTT. Its protein product is CASSQGDQDSNQPQHF.

The J gene is TRBJ2-2, the V gene TRBV7-2; D call uncertain. CDR1 SGHTA and CDR2 FQGNSA come from the germline V gene. The V gene lost 2 bases and the J gene lost 5 bases, with 3 bases spanning the gap. The CDR3 spans 12 residues. The CDR3 DNA reads as TGTGCCAGCAGCTTACGGACCGGGGAGCTGTTTTTT. As protein: CASSLRTGELFF.

This sequence joins TRBV7-9 and TRBJ2-1; D unclear. There are 15 residues in the CDR3. The germline V gene encodes CDR1 SEHNR and CDR2 FQNEAQ (reference sequence). With 8 bases removed from V and 10 bases from J, the gap between germline ends came to 24 bases. In DNA, the CDR3 is TGTGCCAGCGGTGACTCCCCGGCATCCCCAATCGAGCAGTTCTTC. It codes for CASGDSPASPIEQFF.

The chain combines TRBV29-1 with TRBJ2-2; 7 nucleotides align to TRBD1. The CDR3 totals 12 residues. The germline CDR1 and CDR2 sequences are SQVTM and ANQGSEA. The V and J ends lost 6 bases and 7 bases, in that order; junction bases with no gene match: 5. The CDR3 loop is CSVSTGIGELFF. The CDR3 nucleotides read TGCAGCGTCTCGACAGGGATCGGGGAGCTGTTTTTT.

The chain carries TRBV11-1 and TRBJ2-7, with 9 bases aligning to TRBD2. The CDR3 runs 16 residues. Germline V gene lookup returns CDR1 SGHAT and CDR2 FQDESV (reference sequence). V was pared by 2 bases and J by 7 bases, with 12 bases of the junction left unmatched. The CDR3 nucleotides read TGTGCCAGCAGCTTAAACGAGCTAGCGGGGCCTCAGGAGCAGTACTTC. Translation gives CASSLNELAGPQEQYF.

This clone has just a few counts. The gene calls are TRBV11-2 and TRBJ2-7; TRBD1 matches at 7 bases. Per the germline V gene, CDR1 is SGHAT and CDR2 is FQNNGV. V shed 4 bases and J 12 bases; nucleotides not matched to a gene: 9. CDR3 length: 12 amino acids. Here the CDR3 DNA reads TGTGCCAGCAGCTCATTTCTAGGACAGGCGTACTTC. It encodes CASSSFLGQAYF.

This clone was recorded only once. The chain employs TRBV7-2 and TRBJ2-2; D possibly corresponds to TRBD2 (5 bases). CDR1 and CDR2 (germline): SGHTA, FQGNSA. The V and J ends lost 5 bases and 15 bases respectively, with 19 bases between them. The CDR3 extends over 13 amino acids. The CDR3 sequence is CASSPNGVGGVFF. In DNA, the CDR3 is TGTGCCAGCAGCCCGAACGGGGTCGGTGGGGTGTTTTTT.

The CDR3 DNA is TGTGCCAGCCGCCCTTCGGCACGGGGAATTTACAATGAGCAGTTCTTC. Amino acid sequence: CASRPSARGIYNEQFF. The V gene is TRBV19, the J gene TRBJ2-1, with a possible D match to TRBD2 (5 bases). The germline CDR1 and CDR2 sequences are LNHDA and SQIVND (reference sequence). The CDR3 is 16 amino acids. The V gene lost 9 bases and the J gene lost 4 bases, with 22 bases spanning the gap.

V is TRBV7-9 and J is TRBJ1-1; 7 positions agree with TRBD1. This CDR3 is 14 amino acids long. The V gene's germline CDR1 is SEHNR and CDR2 FQNEAQ (reference sequence). The ends lost 5 bases at V and 4 bases at J; junction bases unmatched: 7. CDR3 in DNA: TGTGCCAGCAGCCTGGGACAGATGAGCACTGAAGCTTTCTTT. Its protein is CASSLGQMSTEAFF.

This clone appeared a single time. CDR3 protein: CASSPQGGRNQPQHF. DNA of the CDR3: TGCGCCAGCAGTCCACAAGGAGGGAGGAACCAGCCCCAGCATTTT. The rearrangement uses TRBV5-1 and TRBJ1-5; no reliable D call. V lost 5 bases, J lost 7 bases, and 19 bases lay in between. Germline V gene data show CDR1 as SGHRS and CDR2 as YFSETQ. The CDR3 consists of 15 residues.

The chain employs TRBV28 and TRBJ1-5, with 7 bases matching TRBD1. The CDR3 covers 15 residues. V was pared by 8 bases and J by 7 bases, with 14 bases of the junction left unmatched. The germline V gene encodes CDR1 MDHEN and CDR2 SYDVKM. The CDR3 DNA reads TGTGCCAGCGTAACCGGACAGGCAATAGGACAGCCCCAGCATTTT. Encoded protein: CASVTGQAIGQPQHF.

This chain links TRBV6-1 with TRBJ1-5; no reliable D call. Between the trimmed V and J ends, which lost 7 bases and 6 bases, there was a span of 13 bases. Germline V gene sequence: CDR1 MNHNS, CDR2 SASEGT. There are 13 residues in the CDR3. The CDR3 protein is CASTSGIRQPQHF. The CDR3 nucleotides are TGTGCCAGCACTTCCGGGATTCGTCAGCCCCAGCATTTT.

The J gene is TRBJ2-2, the V gene TRBV5-4; 7 bases agree with TRBD1. V trimming: 4 bases; J trimming: 2 bases; junction bases outside the gene matches: 8. Germline loops: CDR1 SGHNT, CDR2 YYREEE (reference sequence). The CDR3 is 16 amino acids. The CDR3 nucleotides are TGTGCCAGCAGCCTAGGGGGACAGATTAACACCGGGGAGCTGTTTTTT. Protein: CASSLGGQINTGELFF.

The genes are TRBV28 and TRBJ1-4; TRBD1 is a possible D gene (6 bases). Germline CDR1 and CDR2: MDHEN and SYDVKM. The germline V and J ends were trimmed by 2 bases and 6 bases, with 10 bases remaining between them. The CDR3 runs to 14 residues. The chain's CDR3 is CASSLGGADEKLFF. The DNA of the CDR3 is TGTGCCAGCAGTTTAGGGGGCGCCGATGAAAAACTGTTTTTT.

The genes are TRBV5-6 and TRBJ2-1, with 7 bases that match TRBD2. With 6 bases clipped from V and 4 bases from J, the junction kept 7 bases outside the gene matches. CDR3 length equals 14 residues. The germline CDR1 and CDR2 sequences are SGHDT and YYEEEE. The CDR3 sequence is CASKSSGGYNEQFF. The CDR3 coding sequence is TGTGCCAGCAAGTCCTCGGGGGGTTACAATGAGCAGTTCTTC. The variable domain in full, completed from reference TRBV5-6 and TRBJ2-1, reads DAGVTQSPTHLIKTRGQQVTLRCSPKSGHDTVSWYQQALGQGPQFIFQYYEEEERQRGNFPDRFSGHQFPNYSSELNVNALLLGDSALYLCASKSSGGYNEQFFGPGTRLTVL.

J is TRBJ2-4 and V is TRBV27, with 7 bases identical to TRBD1. V lost 6 bases to trimming and J lost 6 bases; unmatched junction nucleotides: 8. The CDR3 totals 14 residues. Per germline, CDR1 MNHEY and CDR2 SMNVEV (reference sequence). In nucleotides, the CDR3 is TGTGCCAGCAGCCGGGACAGCGTCTTAAACATTCAGTACTTC. Amino acid sequence: CASSRDSVLNIQYF.

In its sample, this clone was seen a few times. This sequence joins TRBV5-1 and TRBJ2-1; 10 positions match TRBD2. After removal of 7 bases from V and 4 bases from J, the junction contained 5 bases not matched to a gene. Germline CDR1 is SGHRS and CDR2 is YFSETQ. This CDR3 is built from 14 residues. The CDR3 region has the DNA TGCGCCAGCGGCCTTAGCGGGGGGTACAATGAGCAGTTCTTC. Its translation: CASGLSGGYNEQFF.

This rearrangement joins TRBV11-3 to TRBJ2-1; TRBD2 might be the D (6 bases). This CDR3 has 12 residues. The germline gives CDR1 SGHNT, CDR2 YENEEA. Trimming took 3 bases from V and 8 from J, leaving 8 bases between them. The CDR3 DNA sequence: TGTGCCAGCAGCTTGGGGACTTATGAGCAGTTCTTC. Translation: CASSLGTYEQFF.

This chain connects TRBV7-3 to TRBJ1-5; 8 bases fit TRBD1. The CDR3 spans 13 residues. Trimming took 5 bases from V and 11 from J; bases not matched to a gene: 8. Germline V gene data show CDR1 as SGHTA and CDR2 as FQGTGA. The CDR3 region has the DNA TGTGCCAGCAGCCCCGACAGGGGTGGGGCCCAGCATTTT. Translated, it gives CASSPDRGGAQHF.

This clone came up a few times. The V and J genes are TRBV10-3 and TRBJ1-1, with unresolved D. V was cut by 3 bases and J by 5 bases, with 4 bases left in between. CDR1 is ENHRY, CDR2 SYGVKD, per germline. CDR3 length equals 11 residues. DNA of the CDR3: TGTGCCATCAGTGAATATACTGAAGCTTTCTTT. Residues: CAISEYTEAFF.

This sequence joins TRBV7-9 and TRBJ2-4; D is perhaps TRBD1 (6 bases). Trimming stripped 5 bases from V and 1 base from J, with 12 bases between. Germline CDR1 is SEHNR and CDR2 is FQNEAQ (reference sequence). The CDR3 extends over 15 amino acids. Written as DNA, the CDR3 is TGTGCCAGCAGCCAAACAGGGACGGCCAAAAACATTCAGTACTTC. The encoded protein is CASSQTGTAKNIQYF.

The chain has TRBV29-1 and TRBJ2-5, with no clear D. TRBJ2-7 matches the DNA end more closely, so the J call is doubtful. The CDR3 totals 14 residues. Germline V gives CDR1 SQVTM, CDR2 ANQGSEA. Written as DNA, the CDR3 is TGCAGCGTTGTCCCAGGATGGGGCTCCTACGAGCAGTACTTC. This codes for CSVVPGWGSYEQYF.

The chain couples TRBV30 to TRBJ1-2; D gene ambiguous. V shed 5 bases and J shed 0 bases, with 7 bases lying between them. Germline CDR1 reads GTSNPN; CDR2 reads SVGIG (reference sequence). The CDR3 runs to 12 residues. The CDR3 here is CAWGDPNYGYTF. CDR3 bases: TGTGCCTGGGGAGACCCTAACTATGGCTACACCTTC. The full variable domain, rest sourced from reference TRBV30 and TRBJ1-2, is SQTIHQWPATLVQPVGSPLSLECTVEGTSNPNLYWYRQAAGRGLQLLFYSVGIGQISSEVPQNLSASRPQDRQFILSSKKLLLSDSGFYLCAWGDPNYGYTFGSGTRLTVV.

The rearrangement links TRBV6-6 to TRBJ2-7; 10 bases agree with TRBD1. CDR1 is MNHNY and CDR2 is SVGAGI in the germline V gene (reference sequence). Trimming removed 4 bases from V and 6 bases from J; junction bases left unmatched: 12. The CDR3 is made up of 16 amino acids. As DNA, the CDR3 is TGTGCCAGCAGTTCAAAAGGGACAGGGGCGGGGTCCGAGCAGTACTTC. This gives the protein CASSSKGTGAGSEQYF.

The rearrangement links TRBV7-8 to TRBJ2-5, with no clear D. V shed 1 base and J shed 2 bases, with 8 bases lying between them. Looked up from germline, CDR1 is SGHVS and CDR2 is FQNEAQ. This CDR3 region has 14 residues. CDR3 loop: CASSLVRQQETQYF. In DNA, the CDR3 is TGTGCCAGCAGCTTAGTTCGACAACAAGAGACCCAGTACTTC.

CDR3: CASSLALQGAGELFF. In nucleotides, the CDR3 is TGTGCCAGCAGCTTAGCTTTACAGGGGGCCGGGGAGCTGTTTTTT. This chain connects TRBV7-6 to TRBJ2-2, with 8 bases identical to TRBD1. CDR1 is SGHVS, CDR2 FNYEAQ, per germline. After removal of 0 bases from V and 6 bases from J, the junction contained 3 bases not matched to a gene. The CDR3 extends over 15 amino acids.

CDR3 nucleotides: TGCGCCAGCAGTGCTTGGGAGGGGGTCGGCTACGAGCAGTACTTC. Its translation is CASSAWEGVGYEQYF. This chain connects TRBV10-2 to TRBJ2-7; D might be TRBD2 (7 bases). Germline loops: CDR1 WSHSY, CDR2 SAAADI. This CDR3 has 15 residues. V was pared by 4 bases and J by 3 bases, with 16 bases between.

V gene TRBV29-1 combines with J gene TRBJ2-7, with 8 nucleotides matching TRBD1. The germline V gene has CDR1 SQVTM and CDR2 ANQGSEA. After removal of 1 base from V and 5 bases from J, the junction contained 4 bases not matched to a gene. This CDR3 is 13 amino acids long. The CDR3 is CSVEGTGIDEQYF. The CDR3 bases are TGCAGCGTTGAAGGGACAGGGATCGACGAGCAGTACTTC.

The rearrangement links TRBV6-1 to TRBJ1-1, with D perhaps matching TRBD1 (5 bases). The CDR3 has 14 residues. Trimming took 1 base from V and 2 from J, leaving 8 bases between them. Germline V lookup: CDR1 MNHNS, CDR2 SASEGT. DNA for the CDR3: TGTGCCAGCAGTGAAGGACAGTCTAACACTGAAGCTTTCTTT. This codes for CASSEGQSNTEAFF.